Listed below are T cell receptor beta chains from one sample, sequenced in a study of beta chain features in type 1 diabetes. Assay used: immunoSEQ multiplex PCR; TCRdb lists only in-frame clones, some missing. Among approximately 40,000 clones listed, approximately 53% were seen once. Sequenced input: stem cell memory CD4+ T cells from blood. Receptors were obtained from a woman aged 25-40 years in good health. Both conserved end residues are part of each CDR3. The D gene is left open where the match is weak. Clone size is stated in some rows and not others, as once, few, many or a class when expanded.

>.|TRBV19|.|TRBJ1-1
TGTGCCAGCCGGGGTTTAATCAACACTGAAGCTTTCTTT
CASRGLINTEAFF
>.|TRBV28|.|TRBJ2-7
TGTGCCAGCAGCCGGGATCGGGTTGGCTACGAGCAGTACTTC
CASSRDRVGYEQYF
>.|TRBV7-9|.|TRBJ2-2
TGTGCCAGCAGCTTAGCAGTAGTCGCCGGGGAGCTGTTTTTT
CASSLAVVAGELFF
>.|TRBV18|.|TRBJ2-7
TGTGCCAGCTCCCCGGGGGAGGCCTACGAGCAGTACTTC
CASSPGEAYEQYF
>TRBD2|TRBV28|.|TRBJ2-5
TGTGCCAGCAGTTTTCCTACTAGCGGGAGGGTCCAAGAGACCCAGTACTTC
CASSFPTSGRVQETQYF
>.|TRBV7-2|.|TRBJ2-5
TGTGCCAGCAGCAAACAGGGATACCGAGAGACCCAGTACTTC
CASSKQGYRETQYF
>TRBD1|TRBV19|.|TRBJ2-7
TGTGCCAGTAGTAACCGACAGGGTTGGATTGAGCAGTACTTC
CASSNRQGWIEQYF
>TRBD1|TRBV7-2|few|TRBJ2-2
TGTGCCAGCAGCTTAGTTAGGGGGCCAGGCCAGAACACCGGGGAGCTGTTTTTT
CASSLVRGPGQNTGELFF
>TRBD1|TRBV19|.|TRBJ1-2
TGTGCCAGTAATGCCGGGACAGGGGACTATGGCTACACTTTC
CASNAGTGDYGYTF
>TRBD1|TRBV7-8|.|TRBJ2-3
TGTGCCAGCAGCCCCAAGGGGGCCATCACAGATACGCAGTATTTT
CASSPKGAITDTQYF
>.|TRBV29-1|few|TRBJ1-1
TGCAGCGTTGATGAACCAGGGGCGTCTGACACTGAAGCTTTCTTT
CSVDEPGASDTEAFF
>TRBD1|TRBV19|.|TRBJ2-2
TGTGCCAGTAGAAGGACAGGGGAGAGCACCGGGGAGCTGTTTTTT
CASRRTGESTGELFF
>.|TRBV29-1|few|TRBJ2-1
TGCAGCGTTCCTTCTTTTAATAATGAGCAGTTCTTC
CSVPSFNNEQFF
>TRBD2|TRBV25-1|.|TRBJ2-7
TGTGCCAGCAGTGACGAGGGGACTAGCGGGGCCTACGAGCAGTACTTC
CASSDEGTSGAYEQYF
>.|TRBV28|few|TRBJ1-1
TGTGCCAGCCTGGTGGGGGGGGGCACTGAAGCTTTCTTT
CASLVGGGTEAFF
>.|TRBV29-1|.|TRBJ2-1
TGCAGCATTGCTCCCGTCGGGGAGCAGTTCTTC
CSIAPVGEQFF
>.|TRBV18|.|TRBJ2-1
TGTGCCAGCACGACATCGAACGGGATCAGGGAGCAGTTCTTC
CASTTSNGIREQFF
>.|TRBV18|.|TRBJ1-6
TGTGCCAGCTCCCCCGGATACGGAGATTCACCCCTCCACTTT
CASSPGYGDSPLHF
>TRBD2|TRBV7-9|.|TRBJ2-1
TGTGCCAGCAATACCGGGACTAGCGGGAATGAGCAGTTCTTC
CASNTGTSGNEQFF
>TRBD2|TRBV5-1|few|TRBJ2-6
TGCGCCAGCAGCTTGGCCGAGGCTAGCGGGAGAGGGAGGGGGGCCAACGTCCTGACTTTC
CASSLAEASGRGRGANVLTF
>TRBD2|TRBV7-2|.|TRBJ2-7
TGTGCCAGCAGCTTAGGAGGTTGGACTAGCGGGAGCTTATACGAGCAGTACTTC
CASSLGGWTSGSLYEQYF
>.|TRBV25-1|.|TRBJ2-7
TGTGCCAGCAGCAGATCATACGAGCAGTACTTC
CASSRSYEQYF
>TRBD1|TRBV7-9|.|TRBJ1-2
TGTGCCAGCAGCTTAGACGGATTCAGGGGGCCTGATTATGGCTACACCTTC
CASSLDGFRGPDYGYTF
>TRBD1|TRBV5-1|.|TRBJ2-2
TGCGCCAGCAGCTGGACAGGGAACACCGGGGAGCTGTTTTTT
CASSWTGNTGELFF
>TRBD2|TRBV4-2|.|TRBJ2-1
TGTGCCAGCAGCCAAGTTTCGGGAGGCCCCTACAATGAGCAGTTCTTC
CASSQVSGGPYNEQFF
>.|TRBV2|few|TRBJ1-4
TGTGCCAGCAGTTCGACAGTTCCTAATGAAAAACTGTTTTTT
CASSSTVPNEKLFF
>TRBD1|TRBV28|.|TRBJ2-7
TGTGCCAGCAGCCGCCGGGACAGGGGGCTCTACGAGCAGTACTTC
CASSRRDRGLYEQYF
>.|TRBV5-1|.|TRBJ2-3
TGCGCCAGCAGCTTGATCCCTTCCACAGATACGCAGTATTTT
CASSLIPSTDTQYF
>.|TRBV7-9|.|TRBJ2-4
TGTGCCAGCAGCTTAGTCCGAGGGTCGATCATCCTAGCCAAAAACATTCAGTACTTC
CASSLVRGSIILAKNIQYF
>TRBD2|TRBV6-1|.|TRBJ2-2
TGTGCCAGCAGTGAAGCATTGACTAGCGTCGACACCGGGGAGCTGTTTTTT
CASSEALTSVDTGELFF
>TRBD2|TRBV6-1|.|TRBJ2-1
TGTGCCAGCAGTGAAGCGCGCCTAGCGGGATACAATGAGCAGTTCTTC
CASSEARLAGYNEQFF
>TRBD1|TRBV18|.|TRBJ1-1
TGTGCCAGCTCTCGGGACAGCCTTAACACTGAAGCTTTCTTT
CASSRDSLNTEAFF
>TRBD1|TRBV6-5|.|TRBJ1-2
TGTGCCAGCAGAAGACAGGGGGTAACTGGCTACACCTTC
CASRRQGVTGYTF
>TRBD2|TRBV25-1|few|TRBJ2-5
TGTGCCAGCAACCACGCGGGGGGCCAAGAGACCCAGTACTTC
CASNHAGGQETQYF
>.|TRBV30|.|TRBJ2-5
TGTGCCTGGAGTGTTGGGGGAGGTTTTGAGACCCAGTACTTC
CAWSVGGGFETQYF
>.|TRBV11-2|few|TRBJ2-1
TGTGCCAGCAGCGGGAATTGGGACTCGCTCAATGAGCAGTTCTTC
CASSGNWDSLNEQFF
>TRBD2|TRBV6-6|few|TRBJ2-1
TGTGCCAGCAGCCCCGGGGGACTAGCGACCTACAATGAGCAGTTCTTC
CASSPGGLATYNEQFF
>.|TRBV28|.|TRBJ1-4
TGTGCCAGCAGAGAGGCCGGGGTGGGTCGTAATGAAAAACTGTTTTTT
CASREAGVGRNEKLFF
>.|TRBV4-2|.|TRBJ2-7
TGTGCCAGCAGCCAAGACCCGTTCCGGGAGCAGTACTTC
CASSQDPFREQYF
>.|TRBV29-1|few|TRBJ2-7
TGCAGCGTTGCGTTTGCGGGGTCCTACGAGCAGTACTTC
CSVAFAGSYEQYF
>TRBD2|TRBV18|.|TRBJ2-7
TGTGCCAGCTCAATGGGACTAGCGGGAGCCTACGAGCAGTACTTC
CASSMGLAGAYEQYF
>TRBD2|TRBV7-3|few|TRBJ2-1
TGTGCCAGCAGCAGGACCCCTAGGACTAGCGGGGGAGGGACCAATGAGCAGTTCTTC
CASSRTPRTSGGGTNEQFF
>TRBD2|TRBV29-1|few|TRBJ2-1
TGCAGCGTTAGGACGCTTGGCCGGGACAGGGGAACTAGCGGGAGGTACAATGAGCAGTTCTTC
CSVRTLGRDRGTSGRYNEQFF
>TRBD1|TRBV7-3|.|TRBJ2-3
TGTGCCAGCAGCCGGACAGGGGAGGGTACGCAGTATTTT
CASSRTGEGTQYF
>.|TRBV6-5|few|TRBJ2-1
TGTGCCAGCAGCTGGACTACCCAGGACAATGAGCAGTTCTTC
CASSWTTQDNEQFF
>TRBD2|TRBV7-2|.|TRBJ2-7
TGTGCCAGCAGCTTAGTTAGCGGGGCGCACTACGAGCAGTACTTC
CASSLVSGAHYEQYF
>.|TRBV28|few|TRBJ2-7
TGTGCCAGCAGACCTTCGGACTATCGAAAGTCTGGCGAGCAGTACTTC
CASRPSDYRKSGEQYF
>.|TRBV6-1|.|TRBJ2-5
TGTGCCAGCAGTGAAGCCACTACAGAGACCCAGTACTTC
CASSEATTETQYF
>.|TRBV6-5|.|TRBJ2-5
TGTGCCAGCAGTTACAGGGGTAGGGAGACCCAGTACTTC
CASSYRGRETQYF
>TRBD2|TRBV7-9|.|TRBJ2-7
TGTGCCAGCAGCTTGGCCGTGGGACTAGCGGGCTCCTACGAGCAGTACTTC
CASSLAVGLAGSYEQYF